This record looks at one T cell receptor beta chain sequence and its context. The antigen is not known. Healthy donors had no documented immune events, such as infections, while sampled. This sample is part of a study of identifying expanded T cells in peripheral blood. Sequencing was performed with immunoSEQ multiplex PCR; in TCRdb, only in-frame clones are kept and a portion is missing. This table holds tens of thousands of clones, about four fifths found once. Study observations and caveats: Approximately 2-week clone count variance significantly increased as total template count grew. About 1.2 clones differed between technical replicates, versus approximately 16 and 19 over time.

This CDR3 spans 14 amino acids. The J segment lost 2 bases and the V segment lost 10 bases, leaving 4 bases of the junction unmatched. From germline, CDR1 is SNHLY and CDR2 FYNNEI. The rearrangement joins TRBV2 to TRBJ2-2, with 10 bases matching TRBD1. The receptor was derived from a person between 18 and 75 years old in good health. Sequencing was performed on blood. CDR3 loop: CAKGQGGNTGELFF. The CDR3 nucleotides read TGTGCCAAAGGACAGGGGGGTAACACCGGGGAGCTGTTTTTT.